The 17 T cell receptor beta chains presented below share a single source sample, sequenced in a study of blood T cell repertoires in COVID-19. The repertoire was sequenced with immunoSEQ multiplex PCR; TCRdb's copy has only in-frame clones and lacks some. This table holds approximately 70,000 clones, about 90% found once. The sequenced sample was peripheral blood. The receptors were sampled from a human donor in a cohort sampled during active COVID-19.

The chain joins TRBV10-2 to TRBJ2-7, with 10 bases aligning to TRBD2. CDR3 length: 15 amino acids. V lost 6 bases, J lost 0 bases, and 5 bases stayed unmatched. CDR1 is WSHSY, CDR2 SAAADI, per germline. CDR3 protein: CASSPASGSSYEQYF. CDR3 coding DNA: TGCGCCAGCAGCCCGGCTAGCGGGAGCTCCTACGAGCAGTACTTC.

The chain employs TRBV7-2 and TRBJ2-1; the D gene is possibly TRBD1 (5 bases). The CDR3 has 12 amino acids. In germline, CDR1 is SGHTA, CDR2 FQGNSA. V lost 6 bases and J 15 bases, leaving 18 bases between the germline ends. CDR3 sequence reads: CASSRPGLGVFF. The CDR3 DNA sequence: TGTGCCAGCAGTCGTCCGGGCCTAGGGGTGTTCTTC.

This chain uses TRBV13 with TRBJ1-1, with a weak D call TRBD1 (5 bases). The CDR3 is made up of 14 amino acids. V lost 3 bases, J lost 4 bases, and 12 bases lay in between. Germline V gives CDR1 PRHDT, CDR2 FYEKMQ (reference sequence). The CDR3, as DNA: TGTGCCAGCAGCTTTGTCGACAGAGGCACTGAAGCTTTCTTT. Translation: CASSFVDRGTEAFF.

The CDR3 loop reads CASSYGGSSPLHF. In nucleotides, the CDR3 is TGTGCCAGCAGTTACGGGGGGTCCTCACCCCTCCACTTT. The chain couples TRBV6-2 or TRBV6-3 to TRBJ1-6, with a weak D call TRBD1 (5 bases). Trimming removed 2 bases at V and 10 bases at J, with 9 bases between. Germline CDR1 reads MNHEY; CDR2 reads SVGEGT. This CDR3 region has 13 residues.

The chain employs TRBV19 and TRBJ1-1, with D unclear. Germline V CDR1 and CDR2: LNHDA, SQIVND (reference sequence). Trimming took 6 bases from V and 3 from J, leaving 11 bases between them. This CDR3 is built from 13 residues. The CDR3 here is CASSPGSYTEAFF. The CDR3 bases are TGTGCCAGTAGCCCCGGGTCATACACTGAAGCTTTCTTT.

V usage is TRBV28 and J usage is TRBJ1-1; D call uncertain. The CDR3 extends over 12 amino acids. Germline CDR1 is MDHEN and CDR2 is SYDVKM. V dropped 6 bases and J dropped 4 bases, with 9 bases sitting between them. The CDR3 loop is CASSLVATEAFF. CDR3 bases: TGTGCCAGCAGCCTTGTGGCCACTGAAGCTTTCTTT.

This clone has only one observation. CDR3 coding DNA: TGCGCCAGCAGTGTACAGGGTTTATCAAATGAGCAGTTCTTC. Protein: CASSVQGLSNEQFF. This chain uses TRBV10-1 with TRBJ2-1; D is perhaps TRBD1 (6 bases). This CDR3 is built from 14 residues. Germline V gene lookup returns CDR1 WNHNN and CDR2 SYGVQD (reference sequence). With 4 bases removed from V and 7 bases from J, the gap between germline ends came to 14 bases.

The rearrangement links TRBV10-3 to TRBJ2-7; weak D call: TRBD2 (5 bases). Trimming removed 2 bases at V and 0 bases at J, with 8 bases between. This CDR3 is built from 14 residues. CDR1 is ENHRY, CDR2 SYGVKD, per germline. The CDR3 spells CAISEGLLSYEQYF. The CDR3 DNA reads as TGTGCCATCAGTGAGGGACTCCTCTCCTACGAGCAGTACTTC.

V is TRBV25-1 and J is TRBJ1-2, with unresolved D. The V end lost 2 bases, the J end lost 2 bases, and 6 bases lay between the germline ends. This CDR3 is 13 amino acids long. Germline V gene lookup returns CDR1 MGHDK and CDR2 SYGVNS. CDR3 residues: CASSEQRNYGYTF. CDR3 in DNA: TGTGCCAGCAGTGAACAACGGAACTATGGCTACACCTTC.

CDR3 bases: TGTGCCAGCAGCTGGGAAGGGGACAGTTACAATGAGCAGTTCTTC. Translating gives CASSWEGDSYNEQFF. The J gene is TRBJ2-1, the V gene TRBV28; 7 bases match TRBD1. The CDR3 has 15 residues. The germline V gene encodes CDR1 MDHEN and CDR2 SYDVKM. After removal of 6 bases from V and 4 bases from J, the junction contained 9 bases not matched to a gene.

The V call is TRBV19, the J call TRBJ1-3; 11 bases match TRBD1. This CDR3 spans 17 amino acids. Germline V CDR1 and CDR2: LNHDA, SQIVND (reference sequence). Germline trimming cut 5 bases from V and 4 bases from J; bases unmatched to any gene: 10. The CDR3: CASSLRTGGAAGNTIYF. The DNA for the CDR3 is TGTGCCAGTAGTCTAAGGACAGGGGGCGCCGCGGGAAACACCATATATTTT.

The chain employs TRBV19 and TRBJ1-1, with D unclear. There are 12 residues in the CDR3. Germline values: CDR1 LNHDA, CDR2 SQIVND (reference sequence). V shed 3 bases and J shed 5 bases, with 7 bases lying between them. The CDR3 protein is CASSIGETEAFF. CDR3 nucleotides: TGTGCCAGTAGTATCGGGGAGACTGAAGCTTTCTTT. The full variable domain, its missing parts supplied by reference TRBV19 and TRBJ1-1, is DGGITQSPKYLFRKEGQNVTLSCEQNLNHDAMYWYRQDPGQGLRLIYYSQIVNDFQKGDIAEGYSVSREKKESFPLTVTSAQKNPTAFYLCASSIGETEAFFGQGTRLTVV.

The gene calls are TRBV28 and TRBJ1-1; 10 bases match TRBD1. Germline trimming cut 6 bases from V and 5 bases from J; bases unmatched to any gene: 12. The CDR3 is 16 amino acids. Germline V CDR1 and CDR2: MDHEN, SYDVKM. CDR3 in amino acids: CASSFARGQGLTEAFF. The CDR3 bases are TGTGCCAGCAGCTTTGCCCGGGGACAGGGGTTAACTGAAGCTTTCTTT.

This chain joins TRBV4-2 and TRBJ2-3; 11 bases match TRBD2. CDR3 length: 16 residues. With 0 bases clipped from V and 8 bases from J, the junction kept 7 bases outside the gene matches. CDR1 and CDR2 from the germline V gene are LGHNA and YNFKEQ. The CDR3 DNA follows: TGTGCCAGCAGCCAAGATCTGAGACTAGCGGGGACTACGCAGTATTTT. It encodes CASSQDLRLAGTTQYF.

The chain carries TRBV10-3 and TRBJ2-7, with D uncertain. Germline CDR1 reads ENHRY; CDR2 reads SYGVKD. The ends were cut back, 3 bases at V and 0 bases at J, with 6 bases in the middle. The CDR3 extends over 13 amino acids. The CDR3 sequence is CAISEVASYEQYF. The CDR3 region has the DNA TGTGCCATCAGTGAAGTGGCCTCCTACGAGCAGTACTTC.

The chain employs TRBV9 and TRBJ2-5; 7 bases agree with TRBD1. Germline V CDR1 and CDR2: SGDLS, YYNGEE. V lost 2 bases and J lost 1; bases outside the gene matches: 5. There are 15 residues in the CDR3. The CDR3 reads CASSVRDSTQETQYF. The CDR3 DNA sequence: TGTGCCAGCAGCGTCCGGGACAGTACCCAAGAGACCCAGTACTTC. The complete variable domain, with remaining parts taken from reference TRBV9 and TRBJ2-5, reads DSGVTQTPKHLITATGQRVTLRCSPRSGDLSVYWYQQSLDQGLQFLIQYYNGEERAKGNILERFSAQQFPDLHSELNLSSLELGDSALYFCASSVRDSTQETQYFGPGTRLLVL.

The genes are TRBV4-2 and TRBJ2-1; D might be TRBD2 (6 bases). Germline V gene data show CDR1 as LGHNA and CDR2 as YNFKEQ. V was cut by 0 bases and J by 8 bases, with 8 bases left in between. The CDR3 is made up of 13 amino acids. The CDR3 region has the DNA TGTGCCAGCAGCCAAGATAGGAGGGATGAGCAGTTCTTC. Encoded protein: CASSQDRRDEQFF.